These 15 T cell receptor beta chains came from one sample sequenced in a study of regulatory T cells in long-lasting Graves disease. With iRepertoire HTBI primers and Arm-PCR of CDR3 regions, TCR beta libraries were built. TCRdb reprocessed the multiplex PCR reads via MiXCR and lists one record per CDR3 protein. The table lists roughly 300,000 distinct CDR3 sequences, more than 20% of them singletons. Time point meaning: persistent/refractory GD, antithyroid drugs over 5 years with positive TRAb. With RNA extracted from PBMCs as input, the TCR library was made. Sequencing used peripheral blood mononuclear cells (PBMCs), obtained when the disease was refractory, from a patient treated with antithyroid drugs. These receptors all stem from a female donor with Graves disease.

This clonotype occurred a few times. The CDR3 region has the DNA TGTGCCAGCCGATTGGGAGTTCCGCCCGAAGCTTTCTTT. Translated, it gives CASRLGVPPEAFF. The chain is built from TRBV28 and TRBJ1-1; the D is unclear. Germline CDR1 is MDHEN and CDR2 is SYDVKM. With 8 bases removed from V and 8 bases from J, the gap between germline ends came to 18 bases. The CDR3 is 13 residues long.

The table lists this clonotype with many counts. V gene TRBV11-2 combines with J gene TRBJ2-4; D possibly corresponds to TRBD2 (5 bases). The CDR3 runs 18 residues. Germline CDR1 SGHAT, CDR2 FQNNGV. V was trimmed by 5 bases and J by 0 bases, leaving 20 bases between them. The CDR3 DNA reads TGTGCCAGCAGCATCCTCCCAGGCCGGGGAAGAGCCAAAAACATTCAGTACTTC. Its translation: CASSILPGRGRAKNIQYF. Looking up the rest from reference TRBV11-2 and TRBJ2-4 gives the full variable domain: EAGVAQSPRYKIIEKRQSVAFWCNPISGHATLYWYQQILGQGPKLLIQFQNNGVVDDSQLPKDRFSAERLKGVDSTLKIQPAKLEDSAVYLCASSILPGRGRAKNIQYFGAGTRLSVL.

The chain carries TRBV2 and TRBJ1-1; D ambiguous. Looked up from germline, CDR1 is SNHLY and CDR2 is FYNNEI. The CDR3 is 14 amino acids. V was shortened by 8 bases and J by 3 bases, with 16 bases between the two germline ends. The CDR3 loop is CASQDSDGHTEAFF. In DNA, the CDR3 is TGTGCCAGCCAAGATTCCGACGGCCACACTGAAGCTTTCTTT.

This clonotype was counted only a few times. V gene TRBV10-3 combines with J gene TRBJ1-3; D remains unclear. The V and J ends lost 2 bases and 0 bases respectively, with 14 bases between them. Germline V gives CDR1 ENHRY, CDR2 SYGVKD. The CDR3 covers 17 residues. The chain's CDR3 is CAISEALASSSGNTIYF. CDR3 in DNA: TGTGCCATCAGTGAGGCGCTTGCCAGTAGCTCTGGAAACACCATATATTTT.

This clonotype came up many times. The CDR3 DNA sequence: TGCAGTGCCTCGTCGGGGGTCGAGCAGTACTTC. This codes for CSASSGVEQYF. This chain joins TRBV20-1 and TRBJ2-7, with D tentatively TRBD2 (6 bases). CDR1 is DFQATT and CDR2 is SNEGSKA in the germline V gene (reference sequence). V was pared by 6 bases and J by 6 bases, with 12 bases between. This CDR3 spans 11 amino acids.

This sequence joins TRBV15 and TRBJ2-2; the match to TRBD1 covers 7 bases. With V trimmed by 3 bases and J by 7 bases, 11 bases remained unmatched. Germline CDR1 is LNHNV and CDR2 is YYDKDF (reference sequence). CDR3 size: 16 residues. The DNA of the CDR3 is TGTGCCACCAGCAGGGGCATAGGGGGCCGGAACGGGGAGCTGTTTTTT. It encodes CATSRGIGGRNGELFF.

This clonotype was counted many times. V and J are TRBV2 and TRBJ2-7; tentative D call: TRBD1 (5 bases). The CDR3 consists of 10 residues. The V and J ends lost 8 bases and 3 bases respectively, with 5 bases between them. Germline values: CDR1 SNHLY, CDR2 FYNNEI. Here the CDR3 reads CASQGYEQYF. Written as DNA, the CDR3 is TGTGCCAGCCAGGGCTACGAGCAGTACTTC.

The V gene is TRBV12-3 or TRBV12-4, the J gene TRBJ1-1; 8 nucleotides match TRBD1. Trimming removed 4 bases from V and 4 bases from J; junction bases left unmatched: 5. The CDR3 loop spans 14 amino acids. As DNA, the CDR3 is TGTGCCAGCAGTTCCTCAGGGGGCGGCACTGAAGCTTTCTTT. Translated: CASSSSGGGTEAFF.

Remarks on this clonotype: A single base is all that separates this from a far larger clone, so a read error is likely. The V call is TRBV6-2 or TRBV6-3, the J call TRBJ1-5; D is uncertain. Per germline, CDR1 MNHEY and CDR2 SVGEGT. This CDR3 comprises 13 residues. CDR3: CASSSPGNQPQRF. Here the CDR3 DNA reads TGTGCCAGCAGTTCGCCGGGGAATCAGCCCCAGCGTTTT.

V is TRBV5-1 and J is TRBJ2-3; 11 bases are shared with TRBD2. V was pared by 0 bases and J by 1 base, with 7 bases of the junction left unmatched. The CDR3 runs to 18 residues. Germline CDR1 SGHRS, CDR2 YFSETQ. In DNA, the CDR3 is TGCGCCAGCAGCTTGGCACTAGCGGGAGTGGTTGGCACAGATACGCAGTATTTT. It translates to CASSLALAGVVGTDTQYF.

This clonotype was seen many times. V and J are TRBV6-1 and TRBJ1-2; D not certain. Trimming left V 1 base short and J 0 bases short, with 6 bases between. CDR1 MNHNS and CDR2 SASEGT come from the germline V gene. This CDR3 has 14 amino acids. For the CDR3, the DNA is TGTGCCAGCAGTGAAGGCCCGACTAACTATGGCTACACCTTC. It codes for CASSEGPTNYGYTF.

This chain joins TRBV7-9 and TRBJ2-7, with D uncertain. The CDR3 spans 10 residues. V dropped 4 bases and J dropped 6 bases, with 4 bases sitting between them. Germline CDR1 and CDR2: SEHNR and FQNEAQ (reference sequence). The CDR3 region has the DNA TGTGCCAGCAGCTCACCCGAGCAGTACTTC. This translates into CASSSPEQYF.

This clonotype was recorded a few times. A read error may be the cause here, since a much bigger clone is one base away. This sequence joins TRBV18 and TRBJ1-4; D gene unclear. The CDR3 covers 14 residues. Germline CDR1 and CDR2: KGHSH and LQKENI. The CDR3 region is CASSPTATNEKLVF. The CDR3 region has the DNA TGTGCCAGCTCACCAACAGCAACTAATGAAAAACTGGTTTTT.

The V gene is TRBV7-2, the J gene TRBJ2-7; 11 bases map to TRBD2. CDR3 length: 17 amino acids. The ends lost 5 bases at V and 4 bases at J; junction bases unmatched: 13. Germline-derived CDR1 and CDR2 are SGHTA and FQGNSA. The CDR3 here is CASSLKLAGVSPYEQYF. CDR3 nucleotide sequence: TGTGCCAGCAGCCTGAAACTAGCGGGAGTTTCCCCTTACGAGCAGTACTTC.

In its sample, this clonotype was seen many times. J is TRBJ2-7 and V is TRBV28; TRBD2 agrees at 8 bases. Trimming at V came to 11 bases and at J to 5 bases, leaving 5 bases not matched to a gene. The CDR3 is 11 residues long. Germline lookup yields CDR1 MDHEN and CDR2 SYDVKM. The DNA for the CDR3 is TGTGCCCATTCGGGAGGGAACGAGCAGTACTTC. Protein product: CAHSGGNEQYF.